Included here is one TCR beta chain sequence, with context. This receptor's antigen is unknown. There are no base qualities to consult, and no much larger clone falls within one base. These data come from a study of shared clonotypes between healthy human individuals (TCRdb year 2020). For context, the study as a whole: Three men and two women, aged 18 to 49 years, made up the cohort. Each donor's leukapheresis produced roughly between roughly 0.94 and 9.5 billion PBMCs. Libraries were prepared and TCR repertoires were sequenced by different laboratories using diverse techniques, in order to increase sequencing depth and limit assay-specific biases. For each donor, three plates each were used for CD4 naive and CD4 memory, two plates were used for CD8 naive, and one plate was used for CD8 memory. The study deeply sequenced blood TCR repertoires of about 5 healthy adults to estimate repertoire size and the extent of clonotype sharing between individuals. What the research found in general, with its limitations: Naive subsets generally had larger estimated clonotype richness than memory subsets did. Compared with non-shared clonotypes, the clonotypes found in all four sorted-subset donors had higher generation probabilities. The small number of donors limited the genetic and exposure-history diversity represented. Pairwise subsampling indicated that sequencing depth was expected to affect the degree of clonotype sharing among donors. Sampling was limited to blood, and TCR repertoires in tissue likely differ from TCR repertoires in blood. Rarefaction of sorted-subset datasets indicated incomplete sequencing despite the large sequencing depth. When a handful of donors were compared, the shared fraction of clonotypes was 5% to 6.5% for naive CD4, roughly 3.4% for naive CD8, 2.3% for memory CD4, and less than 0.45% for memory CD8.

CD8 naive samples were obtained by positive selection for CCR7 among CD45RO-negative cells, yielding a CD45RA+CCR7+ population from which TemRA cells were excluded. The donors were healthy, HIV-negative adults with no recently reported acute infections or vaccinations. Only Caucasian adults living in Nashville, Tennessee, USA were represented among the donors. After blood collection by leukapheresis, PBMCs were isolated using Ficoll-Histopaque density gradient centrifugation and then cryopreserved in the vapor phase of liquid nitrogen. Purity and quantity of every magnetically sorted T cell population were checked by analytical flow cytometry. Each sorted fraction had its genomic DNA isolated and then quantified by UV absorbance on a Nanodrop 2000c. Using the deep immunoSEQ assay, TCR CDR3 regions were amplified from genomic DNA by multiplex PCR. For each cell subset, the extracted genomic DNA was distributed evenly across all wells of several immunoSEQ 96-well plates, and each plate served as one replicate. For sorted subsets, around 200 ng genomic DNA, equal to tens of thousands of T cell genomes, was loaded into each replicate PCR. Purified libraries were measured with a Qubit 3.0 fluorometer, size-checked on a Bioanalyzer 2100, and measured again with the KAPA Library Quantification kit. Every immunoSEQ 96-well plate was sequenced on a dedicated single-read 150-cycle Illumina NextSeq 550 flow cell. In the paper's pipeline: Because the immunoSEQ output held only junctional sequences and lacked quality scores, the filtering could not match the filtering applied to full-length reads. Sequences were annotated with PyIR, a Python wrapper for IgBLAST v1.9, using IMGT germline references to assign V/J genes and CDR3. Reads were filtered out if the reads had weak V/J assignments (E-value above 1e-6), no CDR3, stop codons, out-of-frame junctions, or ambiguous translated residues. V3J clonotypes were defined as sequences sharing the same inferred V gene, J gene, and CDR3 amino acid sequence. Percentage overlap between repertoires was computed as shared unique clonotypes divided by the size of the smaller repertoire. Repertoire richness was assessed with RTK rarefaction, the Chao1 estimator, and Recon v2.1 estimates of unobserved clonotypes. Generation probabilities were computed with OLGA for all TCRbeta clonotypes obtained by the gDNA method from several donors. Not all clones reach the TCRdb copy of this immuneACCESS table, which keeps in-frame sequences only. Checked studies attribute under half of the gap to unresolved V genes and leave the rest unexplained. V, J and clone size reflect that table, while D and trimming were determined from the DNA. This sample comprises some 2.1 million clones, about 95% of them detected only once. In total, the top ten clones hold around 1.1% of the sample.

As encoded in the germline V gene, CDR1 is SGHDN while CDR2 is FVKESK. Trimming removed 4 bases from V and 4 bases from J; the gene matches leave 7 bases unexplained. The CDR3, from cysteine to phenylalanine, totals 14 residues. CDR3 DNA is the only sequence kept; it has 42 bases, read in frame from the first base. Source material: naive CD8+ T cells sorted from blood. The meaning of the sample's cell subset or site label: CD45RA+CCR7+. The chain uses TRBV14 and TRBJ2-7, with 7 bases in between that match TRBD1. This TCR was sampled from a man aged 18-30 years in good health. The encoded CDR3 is CASSPEDRNYEQYF. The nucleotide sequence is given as TGTGCCAGCAGCCCTGAGGACAGGAATTACGAGCAGTACTTC.